The 11 T cell receptor beta chains in this list originate from one sample, sequenced in a study of cytomegalovirus exposure and HLA in healthy donors. PCR amplification relied on 60 Vbeta primers (plus 13 Jbeta primers). Repertoires were generated with immunoSEQ multiplex PCR, while TCRdb's copy carries only in-frame clones and drops some. The table has over 100,000 clones, roughly 9.6% seen once. The sample was PBMCs. These receptors were obtained from a woman in her forties in good health and CMV-seropositive.

This clone came up a few times. This rearrangement joins TRBV29-1 to TRBJ1-2; 7 bases fit TRBD1. Germline V gives CDR1 SQVTM, CDR2 ANQGSEA. The CDR3 extends over 12 amino acids. With V trimmed by 3 bases and J by 8 bases, 6 bases remained unmatched. The CDR3, as DNA: TGCAGCGTTGATAAGACAGGGAAGGGCTACACCTTC. It yields the protein CSVDKTGKGYTF.

This clone has a handful of counts. The J gene is TRBJ2-7, the V gene TRBV7-9, with 8 bases matching TRBD2. The germline V gene has CDR1 SEHNR and CDR2 FQNEAQ (reference sequence). The CDR3 consists of 14 residues. V was pared by 5 bases and J by 0 bases, with 3 bases of the junction left unmatched. The CDR3 region is CASSRGGGSYEQYF. The CDR3 nucleotides read TGTGCCAGCAGCCGGGGGGGTGGCTCCTACGAGCAGTACTTC.

This clone was recorded a few times. J is TRBJ1-1 and V is TRBV19, with D unclear. Trimming left V 1 base short and J 3 bases short, with 6 bases between. The CDR3 has 13 amino acids. Germline CDR1 is LNHDA and CDR2 is SQIVND (reference sequence). This chain's CDR3 is CASSIGWHTEAFF. The CDR3 nucleotides are TGTGCCAGTAGTATAGGCTGGCACACTGAAGCTTTCTTT.

This chain links TRBV5-4 with TRBJ2-3, with 12 bases lining up with TRBD2. This CDR3 is built from 15 residues. With 6 bases clipped from V and 1 base from J, the junction kept 3 bases outside the gene matches. Germline V CDR1 and CDR2: SGHNT, YYREEE (reference sequence). The CDR3 sequence: CASNLAGGRTDTQYF. The CDR3 DNA reads TGTGCCAGCAACCTAGCGGGGGGGCGCACAGATACGCAGTATTTT.

CDR3 residues: CASSSVGETQYF. DNA for the CDR3: TGTGCCAGCAGCTCCGTCGGGGAGACCCAGTACTTC. The chain links TRBV5-4 to TRBJ2-5, with D uncertain. CDR3 length: 12 residues. Germline assignment: CDR1 SGHNT and CDR2 YYREEE (reference sequence). V was cut by 3 bases and J by 5 bases, with 8 bases left in between.

The CDR3 region is CASSGSGQEIRYTF. Here the CDR3 DNA reads TGTGCCAGCAGCGGATCGGGACAGGAGATTCGCTACACCTTC. The rearrangement uses TRBV7-9 and TRBJ1-2; 8 nucleotides align to TRBD1. Germline V lookup: CDR1 SEHNR, CDR2 FQNEAQ (reference sequence). V lost 5 bases to trimming and J lost 9 bases; unmatched junction nucleotides: 11. This CDR3 has 14 amino acids.

The rearrangement links TRBV7-3 to TRBJ2-1; 7 nucleotides align to TRBD1. The V segment lost 5 bases and the J segment 2 bases; nucleotides outside the gene matches: 6. Per the germline V gene, CDR1 is SGHTA and CDR2 is FQGTGA. The CDR3 runs 15 residues. CDR3 DNA sequence: TGTGCCAGCAGCCCCCTAGGGGGCACCTACAATGAGCAGTTCTTC. This translates into CASSPLGGTYNEQFF.

The CDR3 nucleotides are TGTGCCAGCAGCTTAGAAACAGGGTGGGGAAACACCATATATTTT. Amino acids: CASSLETGWGNTIYF. The chain couples TRBV7-2 to TRBJ1-3; D might be TRBD1 (6 bases). The CDR3 has 15 residues. V was pared by 1 base and J by 4 bases, with 11 bases between. The germline V gene has CDR1 SGHTA and CDR2 FQGNSA.

The CDR3 bases are TGCGCCAGCAGTGAGTCGAGCGGTAGCAATCAGCCCCAGCATTTT. Residues: CASSESSGSNQPQHF. This rearrangement joins TRBV10-2 to TRBJ1-5; D gene ambiguous. Germline CDR1 reads WSHSY; CDR2 reads SAAADI. Trimming stripped 0 bases from V and 0 bases from J, with 6 bases between. The CDR3 consists of 15 residues.

This clone has just a few counts. The CDR3 DNA sequence: TGTGCCAGCAGTCCGGCGGAGGGATCCTACGAGCAGTACTTC. It codes for CASSPAEGSYEQYF. The rearrangement links TRBV27 to TRBJ2-7, with D tentatively TRBD2 (6 bases). The CDR3 runs to 14 residues. The V end lost 5 bases, the J end lost 1 base, and 12 bases lay between the germline ends. Germline lookup yields CDR1 MNHEY and CDR2 SMNVEV (reference sequence).

This clone appeared a single time. This sequence joins TRBV2 and TRBJ1-5; D is uncertain. Per germline, CDR1 SNHLY and CDR2 FYNNEI. The CDR3 has 14 amino acids. V lost 5 bases and J lost 6, with 14 bases in between. The CDR3 DNA sequence: TGTGCCAGCAGTTCCTTAGCGGGGAGTCAGCCCCAGCATTTT. This encodes CASSSLAGSQPQHF.